This T cell receptor (beta chain) was recovered during a study of blood T cells in healthy people across ages (dated by TCRdb to the mid-2010s). Describing the broader study: Template switching captured roughly one uniquely barcoded TCR beta cDNA molecule per two T cells in model experiments. For two donors (one aged 18 to 30 and one aged 80 or older), the study analyzed two additional independent replicas of 1 million unique cDNA reads from the same blood draw. Donors of different ages were randomly distributed across sequencing lanes to avoid experimental bias. The donors were divided into four age groups: young (average approximately 15 years), middle-aged (roughly 40), aged (approximately 62) and long-lived (about 79). Using deep sequencing normalized with unique cDNA molecular identifiers, the study measured how TCR beta repertoire diversity changes with age.

The trim is 6 bases for V and 6 bases for J, with a gap of 12 bases between the germline ends. The CDR3, cysteine through phenylalanine, is 13 amino acids long. Only the CDR3 region is kept as DNA, spanning 39 bases read in frame from base 1. Per the germline V gene, SNHLY is the CDR1 and FYNNEI is the CDR2. This clonotype came up many times. The antigen it recognizes is unknown. No quality values exist for individual bases; no much larger clone is one base distant. The method was 5' RACE. Sequenced using an Illumina HiSeq 2500. A second about 7 to 12 cycle PCR used a sample-barcoded 5' primer and a J-beta primer mix. Each TCR beta cDNA molecule received a unique molecular identifier from a template-switch 5' adaptor carrying 12 random nucleotides. Each sample yielded at least 2.5 million CDR3-containing paired-end reads. First-strand cDNA was synthesized from all RNA with the Mint cDNA synthesis kit, primed by a TRBC-specific oligonucleotide. Following uracil-DNA glycosylase treatment, all cDNA underwent a first 18-cycle PCR with the universal primers M1SS and BC2_uni_R. The published analysis was carried out like this. Normalization of each sample was performed by random selection of 1 million high-quality reads, each carrying a distinct molecular identifier. Instead of being binned into consensus sequences, reads that shared molecular identifiers were thrown out. MiTCR, run with a Q25 quality threshold and the strictest error-elimination algorithm, handled CDR3 identification, clonotype clustering and error correction. A nonparametric unseen species model with Euler transformation was used to estimate a lower bound on total TCR beta diversity. TCRdb reworked the public reads: Q25 trimming with fastp, MiXCR clone assembly, productive beta chains retained. One record per CDR3 amino acid sequence lists the most common genes and DNA. The V and J calls reflect TCRdb's pipeline rather than the authors' work. Across this sample there are 600,000 or so distinct CDR3 sequences, with under 30% seen only once. The top ten constitute approximately 14% of the sample.

What the study reported, not specific to this receptor: Total diversity estimates from one million sequenced T cells were considered lower bounds and underestimates. Observed TCR beta diversity per million T cells fell roughly linearly with age, and a significant reduction was already apparent by age roughly 40. A strong correlation was found between observed TCR beta diversity and the percentage of naive T cells measured by flow cytometry. Compared with the aged group, more naive CD4+ T cells, fewer expanded clones and increased TCR diversity were shown by the long-lived group, suggesting age selection. Because profiling used bulk unsorted PBMCs, naive and antigen-experienced compartments could not be compared conclusively. The CMV infection status of donors was not known, potentially confounding age-related changes in expanded clonotypes.

Systemically healthy Caucasian individuals from Russia, 35 to 40 in total and aged about 6 to 90 years, were included as donors. Each donor gave about 9.8 milliliters of peripheral blood, drawn into EDTA-treated Vacutainer tubes. PBMCs were isolated by Ficoll-Paque density-gradient centrifugation, with at least 7 million obtained per sample. Trizol reagent was used to extract total RNA from PBMCs, with at least 5 micrograms per sample. The percentages of naive CD45RAhigh/CD27high T cells were determined by flow cytometry on a PBMC aliquot from every donor. This sequence was found in a woman of 80 years or more in good health. Sequencing was done on a sample of blood. Recombination linked TRBV2 to TRBJ2-4; TRBD1 might be the D gene, on 6 matching bases. Here the CDR3 is given as CASRQGLGNIQYF. The sequence in DNA is TGTGCCAGCAGGCAGGGGCTGGGAAACATTCAGTACTTC.